The next 15 T cell receptor beta chains were all read from a single sample in a study of OX40 agonist ivuxolimab in advanced cancers. Sequenced by immunoSEQ multiplex PCR; TCRdb stores in-frame clones only, minus some. The sample includes tens of thousands of clones, approximately 86% of them seen just once. Specimen: CD4+ or CD8+ T cells sorted from blood, collected in a trial of the OX40 agonist ivuxolimab. The receptors come from an adult with an advanced solid tumor such as melanoma, head and neck, liver or kidney cancer.

The V and J genes are TRBV20-1 and TRBJ2-5, with TRBD1 as a possible D gene (6 bases). The CDR3 has 11 amino acids. Germline CDR1 reads DFQATT; CDR2 reads SNEGSKA (reference sequence). This chain's CDR3 is CSTGFQETQYF. CDR3 sequence (DNA): TGCAGCACAGGGTTTCAAGAGACCCAGTACTTC.

CDR3 in DNA: TGCGCCAGCAGCTCTACAGGGAATGAGCAGTTCTTC. Protein: CASSSTGNEQFF. The chain has TRBV5-1 and TRBJ2-1, with a weak D call TRBD1 (6 bases). This CDR3 region has 12 residues. The V and J ends lost 3 bases and 7 bases respectively, with 8 bases between them. Germline V lookup: CDR1 SGHRS, CDR2 YFSETQ.

This chain connects TRBV5-1 to TRBJ2-3, with D possibly TRBD1 on 6 matching bases. The CDR3 covers 20 residues. The germline V gene encodes CDR1 SGHRS and CDR2 YFSETQ. V lost 1 base, J lost 5 bases, and 29 bases lay in between. This chain's CDR3 is CASSLPAGALRVGVLDTQYF. In nucleotides, the CDR3 is TGCGCCAGCAGCTTGCCGGCAGGGGCTCTGCGAGTTGGGGTTTTAGATACGCAGTATTTT.

J is TRBJ1-2 and V is TRBV7-9; 9 bases are a match to TRBD1. Germline loops: CDR1 SEHNR, CDR2 FQNEAQ (reference sequence). Trimming at V came to 7 bases and at J to 5 bases, leaving 8 bases not matched to a gene. CDR3 length equals 14 residues. CDR3 region: CASKGQGKRYGYTF. CDR3 nucleotides: TGTGCCAGCAAGGGACAGGGAAAGAGGTATGGCTACACCTTC.

The V call is TRBV19, the J call TRBJ2-7; D gene ambiguous. Trimming pared 7 bases from V and 3 bases from J, leaving 10 bases between. The germline V gene encodes CDR1 LNHDA and CDR2 SQIVND (reference sequence). This CDR3 contains 12 residues. The CDR3 nucleotides read TGTGCCAGTAACTCCAGACACTACGAGCAGTACTTC. This translates into CASNSRHYEQYF.

A note on this clone: A read error may account for a junction end that differs from germline. This sample also contains other DNA sequences that code for the same CDR3. The genes are TRBV11-3 and TRBJ1-2; 7 nucleotides align to TRBD1. The CDR3 has 16 amino acids. Germline V lookup: CDR1 SGHNT, CDR2 YENEEA. Here the CDR3 reads CASTGGRLGTDYGYTF. CDR3 DNA: TGTGCCAGCACAGGGGGACGACTAGGCACCGACTATGGCTACACCTTT.

This sequence joins TRBV18 and TRBJ1-1; a weak D match, TRBD1 (5 bases). Germline V gene sequence: CDR1 KGHSH, CDR2 LQKENI. Between the trimmed V and J ends, which lost 6 bases and 0 bases, there was a span of 11 bases. This CDR3 contains 14 residues. CDR3 coding DNA: TGTGCCAGCTCGTACGCAGGGATGAACACTGAAGCTTTCTTT. As protein: CASSYAGMNTEAFF.

The sample holds a few counts of this clone. The genes are TRBV29-1 and TRBJ2-1; D possibly matches TRBD1 or TRBD2 (5 bases each). Germline lookup yields CDR1 SQVTM and CDR2 ANQGSEA. This CDR3 has 15 residues. Trimming removed 6 bases from V and 6 bases from J, with 21 bases in between. The CDR3 reads CSVRAGTLPLNEQFF. CDR3 coding DNA: TGCAGCGTCCGGGCCGGGACCCTCCCCCTCAATGAGCAGTTCTTC.

The CDR3 DNA reads as TGTGCCAGCAGAATAACCGGGACGGAGAATTCACCCCTCCACTTT. It translates to CASRITGTENSPLHF. This chain connects TRBV27 to TRBJ1-6; perhaps TRBD1 as D (5 bases). The ends were cut back, 6 bases at V and 7 bases at J, with 16 bases in the middle. Germline V CDR1 and CDR2: MNHEY, SMNVEV (reference sequence). CDR3 length: 15 amino acids.

V is TRBV7-2 and J is TRBJ2-7, with D perhaps TRBD2 (5 bases). V lost 6 bases and J lost 2, with 14 bases in between. The CDR3 length is 14 residues. Germline assignment: CDR1 SGHTA and CDR2 FQGNSA. The CDR3 is CASSSTTSAYEQYF. The CDR3 region has the DNA TGTGCCAGCAGTTCGACTACGTCGGCCTACGAGCAGTACTTC.

CDR3 residues: CASSARGDVFQPQHF. For the CDR3, the DNA is TGTGCCAGCAGCGCTCGGGGAGATGTCTTTCAGCCCCAGCATTTT. J is TRBJ1-5 and V is TRBV7-8; D unclear. The germline V and J ends were trimmed by 5 bases and 6 bases, with 17 bases remaining between them. CDR1 is SGHVS and CDR2 is FQNEAQ in the germline V gene. The CDR3 spans 15 residues.

The chain recombines TRBV28 with TRBJ2-7, with D perhaps matching TRBD1 (6 bases). Germline CDR1 is MDHEN and CDR2 is SYDVKM. This CDR3 is 15 amino acids long. The V end was cut by 4 bases, the J end by 0 bases, with 13 bases between. The CDR3 region is CASSSLGGSSYEQYF. The CDR3 DNA is TGTGCCAGCAGTTCCCTAGGGGGTAGCTCCTACGAGCAGTACTTC.

This clone came up a few times. The rearrangement uses TRBV7-6 and TRBJ2-7; 8 bases agree with TRBD1. Germline loops: CDR1 SGHVS, CDR2 FNYEAQ. J lost 0 bases, V lost 5 bases, and 15 bases had no gene match. The CDR3 is made up of 18 amino acids. CDR3 protein: CASSPRPGTGSFSYEQYF. The CDR3 nucleotides are TGTGCCAGCAGCCCCCGTCCCGGGACAGGTTCTTTCTCCTACGAGCAGTACTTC. The full variable domain, completed using reference TRBV7-6 and TRBJ2-7, is GAGVSQSPRYKVTKRGQDVALRCDPISGHVSLYWYRQALGQGPEFLTYFNYEAQQDKSGLPNDRFSAERPEGSISTLTIQRTEQRDSAMYRCASSPRPGTGSFSYEQYFGPGTRLTVT.

This clone was observed a few times. CDR3 in DNA: TGTGCCAGCAGCTTAGGCCAAGCGGGGGGGCTTTGGGAGACCCAGTACTTC. Protein product: CASSLGQAGGLWETQYF. The chain combines TRBV11-2 with TRBJ2-5, with 10 bases that match TRBD2. The CDR3 is made up of 17 amino acids. CDR1 SGHAT and CDR2 FQNNGV come from the germline V gene. The trim removed 1 base at V and 5 bases at J, leaving 10 bases unmatched.

This sequence joins TRBV4-1 and TRBJ2-7; 7 bases map to TRBD2. The junction had 5 bases not matched to a gene; V was cut back by 3 bases and J by 0 bases. CDR1 and CDR2 from the germline V gene are MGHRA and YSYEKL. CDR3 length equals 15 residues. CDR3 nucleotide sequence: TGCGCCAGCAGCCACGGGCGGGGGAGCTCCTACGAGCAGTACTTC. This sequence encodes CASSHGRGSSYEQYF.